This is a list of T cell receptor beta chains from one sample in a study of T cells in Graves' hyperthyroidism and ophthalmopathy. Via MiXCR, TCRdb re-called the multiplex PCR reads, giving one row per CDR3 protein. The sample lists around 720,000 distinct CDR3 sequences; roughly 32% were seen once. The sample taken for sequencing was blood. These receptors were taken from a woman aged 35 to 49 with Graves' hyperthyroidism. The CDR3 runs from the conserved cysteine through the conserved F or W. D genes are given only for firm matches. Size is stated for part of the rows, as once, few or many counts, or as a class when the clone is expanded.

CDR3aa | CDR3nt | abundance | j_gene | v_gene | d_gene
CASSQGYTYYGYTF | TGTGCCAGCAGCCAAGGATACACCTACTATGGCTACACCTTC | - | TRBJ1-2 | TRBV14 | -
CSSKGQLNYGYTF | TGCAGCTCGAAGGGCCAACTTAACTATGGCTACACCTTC | - | TRBJ1-2 | TRBV29-1 | -
CASSFIRGKEKPQHF | TGTGCCAGCAGCTTTATTAGGGGTAAAGAAAAGCCCCAGCATTTT | - | TRBJ1-5 | TRBV7-8 | -
CASSLGRKNQPQHF | TGTGCCAGCAGCTTGGGTCGGAAAAATCAGCCCCAGCATTTT | few | TRBJ1-5 | TRBV5-1 | -
CSAAGGDRPSPLHF | TGCAGTGCTGCAGGGGGGGACAGGCCCTCACCCCTCCACTTT | - | TRBJ1-6 | TRBV20-1 | TRBD1
CASRGGANNAGELFF | TGTGCCAGCAGGGGGGGAGCGAACAATGCCGGGGAGCTGTTTTTT | many | TRBJ2-2 | TRBV7-9 | -
CASTARQGVYNSPLHF | TGTGCCAGTACCGCTCGACAGGGTGTTTATAATTCACCCCTCCACTTT | - | TRBJ1-6 | TRBV19 | TRBD1
CASSLGAGKGANVLTF | TGTGCCAGCAGCTTGGGTGCTGGGAAAGGGGCCAACGTCCTGACTTTC | - | TRBJ2-6 | TRBV11-2 | -
CASSSPGQGATEQYF | TGTGCCAGCAGTTCCCCGGGACAGGGAGCTACCGAGCAGTACTTC | - | TRBJ2-7 | TRBV6-5 | TRBD1
CASQLSDGKRYEQYF | TGTGCCAGCCAGCTCTCAGACGGGAAACGCTACGAGCAGTACTTC | - | TRBJ2-7 | TRBV5-6 | -
CASTQGQGSDTGELFF | TGTGCCAGCACCCAGGGACAGGGGTCGGACACCGGGGAGCTGTTTTTT | few | TRBJ2-2 | TRBV12-3/TRBV12-4 | TRBD1
CSVGDSGANVLTF | TGCAGCGTTGGGGACTCTGGGGCCAACGTCCTGACTTTC | many | TRBJ2-6 | TRBV29-1 | -
CSASSQGGTEAFF | TGCAGTGCTAGCTCCCAGGGCGGCACTGAAGCTTTCTTT | many | TRBJ1-1 | TRBV20-1 | -
CATSRDGQGVSDTQYF | TGTGCCACCAGCAGAGATGGACAGGGGGTCTCAGATACGCAGTATTTT | - | TRBJ2-3 | TRBV15 | TRBD1
CASSLSSGHTYNEQFF | TGTGCCAGTAGTCTATCTAGCGGGCATACCTACAATGAGCAGTTCTTC | - | TRBJ2-1 | TRBV19 | TRBD2
CASSRLQGVSYEQFF | TGTGCCAGCAGCAGGTTACAGGGGGTTTCCTACGAGCAGTTCTTC | - | TRBJ2-1 | TRBV7-2 | TRBD1
CASRRTGASYGYTF | TGTGCCAGCAGGAGGACAGGGGCTAGCTATGGCTACACCTTC | few | TRBJ1-2 | TRBV7-9 | TRBD1
CASSHGRTSQETQYF | TGTGCCAGCAGCCACGGACGGACCTCCCAAGAGACCCAGTACTTC | many | TRBJ2-5 | TRBV11-2 | -
CASSLSRSNTGELFF | TGTGCCAGCAGCTTGAGTAGATCGAACACCGGGGAGCTGTTTTTT | - | TRBJ2-2 | TRBV11-2 | -
CASTPTGTGLEKLFF | TGTGCCAGCACCCCAACCGGGACAGGGCTGGAAAAACTGTTTTTT | - | TRBJ1-4 | TRBV6-6 | TRBD1
CASSYRVQGGAYF | TGTGCCAGCAGTTATAGAGTGCAGGGAGGGGCGTACTTC | many | TRBJ2-5 | TRBV2 | TRBD2
CASSFPGPPEAFF | TGTGCCAGCAGCTTTCCCGGGCCCCCTGAAGCTTTCTTT | many | TRBJ1-1 | TRBV7-9 | -
CSARDAGGETQYF | TGCAGTGCTAGAGACGCGGGGGGGGAGACCCAGTACTTC | few | TRBJ2-5 | TRBV20-1 | TRBD2
CASSLGEGREQYF | TGTGCCAGCAGTCTCGGGGAAGGGCGCGAGCAGTACTTC | - | TRBJ2-7 | TRBV6-5 | -
CASSRGTAYQPQHF | TGTGCCAGCAGTCGGGGGACAGCCTATCAGCCCCAGCATTTT | - | TRBJ1-5 | TRBV6-5 | TRBD1
CASSHDLNTIYF | TGTGCCAGCAGCCATGATTTGAACACCATATATTTT | - | TRBJ1-3 | TRBV11-2 | -
CACGPNTEAFF | TGTGCCTGCGGACCGAACACTGAAGCTTTCTTT | few | TRBJ1-1 | TRBV30 | -
CASSPRTLEAFF | TGTGCCAGCTCACCTCGGACACTTGAAGCTTTCTTT | few | TRBJ1-1 | TRBV18 | -
CASAPGLAGENTGELFF | TGCGCCAGCGCACCGGGACTAGCGGGGGAGAACACCGGGGAGCTGTTTTTT | - | TRBJ2-2 | TRBV10-1 | TRBD2
CASSQELGTPGYTF | TGCGCCAGCAGCCAAGAGTTAGGGACACCTGGCTACACCTTC | many | TRBJ1-2 | TRBV5-1 | -
CARVTEYGYTF | TGTGCCAGGGTTACAGAGTATGGCTACACCTTC | few | TRBJ1-2 | TRBV27 | -
CASSQRILNTEAFF | TGCGCCAGCAGCCAGAGAATATTGAACACTGAAGCTTTCTTT | - | TRBJ1-1 | TRBV4-3 | -
CASTPRAGGNQPQHF | TGTGCCAGTACTCCCCGAGCAGGGGGCAATCAGCCCCAGCATTTT | - | TRBJ1-5 | TRBV19 | -
CASSRYLAGGPGKTQYF | TGTGCCAGCAGTCGCTATCTAGCGGGAGGGCCAGGCAAGACGCAGTATTTT | - | TRBJ2-3 | TRBV2 | TRBD2
CASSQGSRGALQGYTF | TGCGCCAGCAGCCAAGGATCTAGGGGGGCGTTACAAGGCTACACCTTC | - | TRBJ1-2 | TRBV9 | -
CAISESGGRGEKLFF | TGTGCCATCAGTGAGTCAGGGGGCCGTGGCGAAAAACTGTTTTTT | many | TRBJ1-4 | TRBV10-3 | TRBD1
CASSGVYTEAFF | TGTGCCAGCAGCGGGGTCTACACTGAAGCTTTCTTT | - | TRBJ1-1 | TRBV7-2 | -
CASSLEIGLAYEQYF | TGTGCCAGCAGCTTAGAAATAGGACTAGCCTACGAGCAGTACTTC | - | TRBJ2-7 | TRBV11-1 | TRBD2